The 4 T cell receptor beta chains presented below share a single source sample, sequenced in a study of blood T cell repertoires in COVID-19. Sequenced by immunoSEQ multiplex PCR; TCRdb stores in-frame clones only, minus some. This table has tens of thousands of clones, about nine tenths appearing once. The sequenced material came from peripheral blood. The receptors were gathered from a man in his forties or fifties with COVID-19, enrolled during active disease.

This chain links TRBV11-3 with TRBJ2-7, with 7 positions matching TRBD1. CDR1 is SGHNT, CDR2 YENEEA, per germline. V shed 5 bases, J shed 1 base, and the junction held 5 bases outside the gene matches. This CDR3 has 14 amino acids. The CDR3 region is CASSPRDSSYEQYF. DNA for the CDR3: TGTGCCAGCAGCCCCCGGGACAGTTCCTACGAGCAGTACTTC.

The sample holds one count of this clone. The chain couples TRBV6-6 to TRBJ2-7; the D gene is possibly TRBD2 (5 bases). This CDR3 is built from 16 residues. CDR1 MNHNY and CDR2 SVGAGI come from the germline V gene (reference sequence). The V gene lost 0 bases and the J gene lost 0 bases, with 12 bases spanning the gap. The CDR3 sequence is CASSYSRTGSSYEQYF. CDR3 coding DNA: TGTGCCAGCAGTTACTCGAGAACGGGGAGCTCCTACGAGCAGTACTTC.

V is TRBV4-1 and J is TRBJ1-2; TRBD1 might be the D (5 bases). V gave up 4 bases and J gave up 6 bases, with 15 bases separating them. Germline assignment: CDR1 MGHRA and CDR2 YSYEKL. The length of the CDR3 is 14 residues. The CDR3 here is CASSPLEGEDGYTF. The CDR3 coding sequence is TGCGCCAGCAGCCCATTAGAAGGGGAGGATGGCTACACCTTC.

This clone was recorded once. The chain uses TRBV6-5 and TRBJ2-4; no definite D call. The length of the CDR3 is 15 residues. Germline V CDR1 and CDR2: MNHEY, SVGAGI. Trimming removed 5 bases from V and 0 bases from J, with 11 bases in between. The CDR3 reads CASSTGVEAKNIQYF. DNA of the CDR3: TGTGCCAGCAGTACCGGAGTGGAAGCCAAAAACATTCAGTACTTC.